This note documents a single T cell receptor beta chain sequence. Its target is unknown. The data stem from a study of T cell responses to AZD1222 COVID-19 vaccine. General study results and limits: Recipients of AZD1222 seropositive at baseline numbered only 5 to 7. Researchers report vaccine-associated CD4 TCRs spanning spike, with dominance at 160-218 and 743-854.

The CDR3 totals 15 residues. V lost 4 bases, J lost 2 bases, and 14 bases lay in between. Looked up from germline, CDR1 is SNHLY and CDR2 is FYNNEI. Sequenced by immunoSEQ multiplex PCR; TCRdb stores in-frame clones only, minus some. The sample has approximately 150,000 clones, roughly 90% seen once. This specimen consisted of peripheral blood, obtained on day 0 of AZD1222 vaccination. The TCR comes from an adult in good health. The chain links TRBV2 to TRBJ1-1, with a tentative D call TRBD1 (5 bases). This CDR3 is CASSGPLGRNTEAFF. The CDR3 DNA follows: TGTGCCAGCAGTGGACCTTTGGGGCGTAACACTGAAGCTTTCTTT.